The entry that follows covers one TCR beta chain sequence. The source of the sample is a study of tumour-infiltrating T cells in Burkitt lymphoma. Study-wide context: Overall and progression-free survival were predicted by productive clonality.

Repertoires were generated with immunoSEQ multiplex PCR, while TCRdb's copy carries only in-frame clones and drops some. The sample consists of about 14,000 clones, 30% of them appearing once. V was cut by 4 bases and J by 0 bases, with 13 bases left in between. Germline V lookup: CDR1 SGHNT, CDR2 YYREEE (reference sequence). This CDR3 is 15 amino acids long. This TCR was recovered from a human donor with diffuse large B-cell lymphoma. The V call is TRBV5-4, the J call TRBJ1-2; D uncertain. The sample consisted of tumor tissue. CDR3 sequence: CASSLRAGTNYGYTF. CDR3 nucleotide sequence: TGTGCCAGCAGCCTCCGGGCAGGAACTAACTATGGCTACACCTTC.